The clone carrying this T cell receptor beta chain showed up many times. V gave up 0 bases and J gave up 5 bases; unmatched junction bases: 10. This CDR3 contains 16 residues. CDR1 and CDR2 from the germline V gene are DFQATT and SNEGSKA (reference sequence). This entry belongs to a study of T cells in Graves' hyperthyroidism and ophthalmopathy. Study overall: Peripheral blood was obtained at initial diagnosis, preceding any treatment.

RNA transcripts provided the source from which TCR beta CDR3 regions were amplified. RT-PCR in the first round (using the HTBI primer set) targeted the TCR CDR3. One entry per CDR3 protein results from TCRdb running MiXCR on the multiplex PCR reads. Of over 200,000 distinct CDR3 sequences listed, roughly 17% are singletons. Fresh peripheral blood, about 9.3 ml, yielded the PBMCs. This rearrangement joins TRBV20-1 to TRBJ2-7; the match to TRBD2 covers 10 bases. The sequencing input was blood. The source of this sequence is a man aged 50-60 years with Graves' hyperthyroidism. The CDR3 loop reads CSARDNLAGVLNEQYF. The CDR3 nucleotides are TGCAGTGCTAGAGATAACCTAGCGGGAGTCTTGAACGAGCAGTACTTC.